This TCR beta chain was found in a study of control samples from healthy donors and cancer patients. Measured with immunoSEQ multiplex PCR; TCRdb has only the in-frame clones, and not every one. The table includes about 150,000 clones, about nine tenths detected once. Trimming removed 0 bases from V and 7 bases from J, with 20 bases in between. Germline V gene lookup returns CDR1 LGHNT and CDR2 FRNRAP. The CDR3 loop spans 17 amino acids. This TCR came from a man aged 25 to 40 in good health. Specimen: blood. The V call is TRBV12-5, the J call TRBJ2-3, with D perhaps TRBD2 (6 bases). This chain's CDR3 is CASGLVRGGATANTQYF. The CDR3 DNA is TGTGCTAGTGGTTTGGTACGAGGCGGGGCCACCGCTAATACGCAGTATTTT.